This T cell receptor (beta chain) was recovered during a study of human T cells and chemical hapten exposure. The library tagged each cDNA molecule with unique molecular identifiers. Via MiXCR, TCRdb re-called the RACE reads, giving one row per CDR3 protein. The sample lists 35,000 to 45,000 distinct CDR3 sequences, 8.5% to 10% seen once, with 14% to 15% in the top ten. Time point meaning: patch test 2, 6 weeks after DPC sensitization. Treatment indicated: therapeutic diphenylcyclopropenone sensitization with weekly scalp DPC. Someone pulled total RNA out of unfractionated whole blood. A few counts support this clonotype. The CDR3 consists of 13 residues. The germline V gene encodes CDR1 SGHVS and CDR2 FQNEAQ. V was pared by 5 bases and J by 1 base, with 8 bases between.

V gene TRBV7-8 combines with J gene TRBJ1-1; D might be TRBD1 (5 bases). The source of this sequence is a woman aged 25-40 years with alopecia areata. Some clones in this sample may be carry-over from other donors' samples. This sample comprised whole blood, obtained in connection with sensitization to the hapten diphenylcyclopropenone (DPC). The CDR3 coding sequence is TGTGCCAGCAGCGCTGACAGGAACACTGAAGCTTTCTTT. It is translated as CASSADRNTEAFF. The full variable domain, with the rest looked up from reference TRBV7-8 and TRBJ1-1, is GAGVSQSPRYKVAKRGQDVALRCDPISGHVSLFWYQQALGQGPEFLTYFQNEAQLDKSGLPSDRFFAERPEGSVSTLKIQRTQQEDSAVYLCASSADRNTEAFFGQGTRLTVV.